This TCR beta chain is from a study of blood T cell repertoires in COVID-19. Study summary: Acute and convalescent COVID-19 specimens originated in the United States, Italy and Spain. Sources were T cells, B-cell-depleted T cells, or PBMCs; the material itself was cDNA or gDNA.

V was clipped by 9 bases and J by 3 bases, with 18 bases between them. CDR3 length: 14 amino acids. Per germline, CDR1 SGHTS and CDR2 YDEGEE. Assay: immunoSEQ multiplex PCR; the TCRdb copy retains only in-frame clones and omits some. Seen here are around 140,000 clones, 84% observed once, and the top ten hold approximately 4.6%. Sequenced material: peripheral blood. The V call is TRBV5-8, the J call TRBJ1-2; no definite D call. This sequence was found in a human donor in a cohort sampled during active COVID-19. The CDR3 spells CATTKGYGDYGYTF. The CDR3 DNA follows: TGTGCCACCACCAAAGGTTACGGGGACTATGGCTACACCTTC.